A single sample is the source of the 26 T cell receptor beta chains below, sequenced in a study of blood T cell repertoires in COVID-19. Some clones are missing from TCRdb's copy, which holds only in-frame ones; the method was immunoSEQ multiplex PCR. The data hold about 39,000 clones, with approximately 90% observed a single time. Specimen: peripheral blood. These receptor sequences come from a man between 45 and 60 years old with active COVID-19.

The rearrangement links TRBV7-2 to TRBJ1-6, with a possible D match to TRBD1 (5 bases). CDR1 and CDR2 from the germline V gene are SGHTA and FQGNSA. This CDR3 has 16 amino acids. The V gene lost 1 base and the J gene lost 5 bases, with 12 bases spanning the gap. The CDR3 DNA is TGTGCCAGCAGCTTAGTGGCGGGGCCGCATAATTCACCCCTCCACTTT. As protein: CASSLVAGPHNSPLHF.

The chain carries TRBV4-3 and TRBJ2-7; 12 nucleotides align to TRBD2. Germline trimming cut 0 bases from V and 0 bases from J; bases unmatched to any gene: 9. Germline CDR1 reads LGHNA; CDR2 reads YSLEER. The CDR3 covers 19 residues. For the CDR3, the DNA is TGCGCCAGCAGCCAAGATCCACCCTCTAGCGGGGGGGTCTCCTACGAGCAGTACTTC. Translated: CASSQDPPSSGGVSYEQYF.

The chain joins TRBV5-1 to TRBJ2-7; possible D gene TRBD2, 6 bases. Germline CDR1 reads SGHRS; CDR2 reads YFSETQ. The V end was cut by 5 bases, the J end by 7 bases, with 22 bases between. The CDR3 totals 15 residues. CDR3 nucleotide sequence: TGCGCCAGCAGGCCCCAAGCAGGGCAGGCGGGAGAGCAGTACTTC. Translation: CASRPQAGQAGEQYF.

J is TRBJ2-7 and V is TRBV6-2 or TRBV6-3; 9 nucleotides line up with TRBD1. The CDR3 consists of 15 residues. Germline CDR1 and CDR2: MNHEY and SVGEGT. Germline trimming cut 6 bases from V and 7 bases from J; bases unmatched to any gene: 13. The CDR3 sequence: CASSLPGQGHGEQYF. CDR3 nucleotide sequence: TGTGCCAGCAGCCTACCGGGACAGGGACACGGAGAGCAGTACTTC.

V usage is TRBV12-5 and J usage is TRBJ2-1, with D uncertain. From germline, CDR1 is LGHNT and CDR2 FRNRAP. Trimming took 1 base from V and 1 from J, leaving 5 bases between them. The CDR3 has 14 residues. In DNA, the CDR3 is TGTGCTAGTGGTTTGGGGAGATCCTACAATGAGCAGTTCTTC. This gives the protein CASGLGRSYNEQFF.

The chain links TRBV7-2 to TRBJ1-5, with D perhaps TRBD1 (6 bases). Germline CDR1 reads SGHTA; CDR2 reads FQGNSA. Trimming shortened V by 5 bases and J by 5 bases, and 13 bases separated the two germline ends. The CDR3 covers 14 residues. The CDR3 spells CASSPGGADQPQHF. CDR3 in DNA: TGTGCCAGCAGCCCGGGGGGGGCTGATCAGCCCCAGCATTTT.

The chain uses TRBV4-2 and TRBJ2-7; the match to TRBD1 covers 12 bases. This CDR3 has 16 amino acids. J gave up 7 bases and V 4 bases, and 11 bases lay outside the gene matches. The V gene's germline CDR1 is LGHNA and CDR2 YNFKEQ. The CDR3 loop is CASSLMPGQGAGEQYF. The CDR3, as DNA: TGTGCCAGCAGCCTTATGCCGGGACAGGGGGCTGGGGAGCAGTACTTC.

The rearrangement joins TRBV5-1 to TRBJ2-1; 12 nucleotides align to TRBD2. V dropped 0 bases and J dropped 8; count of bases not matched to a gene: 6. The CDR3 extends over 16 amino acids. Germline V gene sequence: CDR1 SGHRS, CDR2 YFSETQ. The DNA for the CDR3 is TGCGCCAGCAGCTTGGCCGGACTAGCGGGAACTGATGAGCAGTTCTTC. It translates to CASSLAGLAGTDEQFF.

The V call is TRBV30, the J call TRBJ1-1; no reliable D call. In germline, CDR1 is GTSNPN, CDR2 SVGIG (reference sequence). Between the trimmed V and J ends, which lost 2 bases and 4 bases, there was a span of 5 bases. The CDR3 consists of 11 residues. CDR3 sequence reads: CAWSRGTEAFF. The CDR3 DNA reads TGTGCCTGGAGTCGGGGCACTGAAGCTTTCTTT.

This clone was detected once. The V call is TRBV7-8, the J call TRBJ2-5, with a tentative D call TRBD1 (6 bases). CDR3 length: 14 residues. The V and J ends lost 2 bases and 4 bases respectively, with 11 bases between them. The V gene's germline CDR1 is SGHVS and CDR2 FQNEAQ. In DNA, the CDR3 is TGTGCCAGCAGCTTACAGGGGCCGCGAGAGACCCAGTACTTC. It codes for CASSLQGPRETQYF.

This clone was seen a single time. The chain couples TRBV20-1 to TRBJ2-3, with D possibly being TRBD2 (7 bases). Germline lookup yields CDR1 DFQATT and CDR2 SNEGSKA (reference sequence). There are 16 residues in the CDR3. Trimming shortened V by 3 bases and J by 6 bases, and 22 bases separated the two germline ends. In nucleotides, the CDR3 is TGCAGTGCTAGTGATATGGGGGGGACACCGAGGGATACGCAGTATTTT. Translation gives CSASDMGGTPRDTQYF.

The chain uses TRBV18 and TRBJ1-2; D is undetermined. This CDR3 is 15 amino acids long. CDR1 is KGHSH, CDR2 LQKENI, per germline. V dropped 0 bases and J dropped 0 bases, with 8 bases sitting between them. As DNA, the CDR3 is TGTGCCAGCTCACCACCGGGAGTAGCTAACTATGGCTACACCTTC. Translating gives CASSPPGVANYGYTF.

The V gene is TRBV27, the J gene TRBJ2-2, with 14 bases that match TRBD2. The junction had 3 bases not matched to a gene; V was cut back by 4 bases and J by 5 bases. The CDR3 sequence is 16 residues long. The germline V gene has CDR1 MNHEY and CDR2 SMNVEV (reference sequence). The CDR3 region is CASSSWTSGRTGELFF. DNA for the CDR3: TGTGCCAGCAGTTCCTGGACTAGCGGGAGGACCGGGGAGCTGTTTTTT.

The rearrangement uses TRBV19 and TRBJ1-2; D is unresolved. V gave up 3 bases and J gave up 8 bases, with 10 bases separating them. CDR1 is LNHDA, CDR2 SQIVND, per germline (reference sequence). The length of the CDR3 is 12 residues. DNA of the CDR3: TGTGCCAGTAGTATGGGAGGTCGGGGCTACACCTTC. It translates to CASSMGGRGYTF. The full variable domain, its missing parts supplied by reference TRBV19 and TRBJ1-2, is DGGITQSPKYLFRKEGQNVTLSCEQNLNHDAMYWYRQDPGQGLRLIYYSQIVNDFQKGDIAEGYSVSREKKESFPLTVTSAQKNPTAFYLCASSMGGRGYTFGSGTRLTVV.

V and J are TRBV19 and TRBJ2-1, with D uncertain. There are 14 residues in the CDR3. The germline CDR1 and CDR2 sequences are LNHDA and SQIVND (reference sequence). V dropped 4 bases and J dropped 7 bases, with 14 bases sitting between them. The CDR3 loop reads CASSTHRRDNEQFF. The DNA of the CDR3 is TGTGCCAGTAGTACTCACCGTAGAGATAATGAGCAGTTCTTC.

This chain connects TRBV5-1 to TRBJ2-3; 13 nucleotides agree with TRBD2. The length of the CDR3 is 16 residues. Per germline, CDR1 SGHRS and CDR2 YFSETQ. Losses at the gene ends were 0 bases for V and 4 bases for J; bases not matched to a gene: 2. The CDR3 sequence is CASSLGTSGRSDTQYF. CDR3 DNA: TGCGCCAGCAGCTTGGGGACTAGCGGGAGATCAGATACGCAGTATTTT.

J is TRBJ2-3 and V is TRBV2; D possibly corresponds to TRBD2 (6 bases). V was clipped by 6 bases and J by 2 bases, with 12 bases between them. The CDR3 runs 14 residues. Germline loops: CDR1 SNHLY, CDR2 FYNNEI. DNA for the CDR3: TGTGCCAGCAGGCTCCGGGACTCCACAGATACGCAGTATTTT. Residues: CASRLRDSTDTQYF.

This chain joins TRBV21-1 and TRBJ1-1; TRBD1, the D gene given by the table, was not confirmed from the DNA. TRBV21-1 is recorded as a pseudogene. The CDR3 loop spans 19 amino acids. CDR3 protein: CASSKGRPVETDFNTEAFF. The CDR3 region has the DNA TGTGCCAGCAGCAAAGGGCGCCCGGTGGAGACAGACTTTAACACTGAAGCTTTCTTT.

The V call is TRBV18, the J call TRBJ2-4; no firm D call. Trimming took 1 base from V and 0 from J, leaving 10 bases between them. Germline V lookup: CDR1 KGHSH, CDR2 LQKENI. The CDR3 loop spans 16 amino acids. This CDR3 reads CASSPRQEQAKNIQYF. The CDR3 region has the DNA TGTGCCAGCTCACCACGTCAGGAACAAGCCAAAAACATTCAGTACTTC.

This sequence joins TRBV27 and TRBJ2-2; 8 bases fit TRBD1. After removal of 6 bases from V and 4 bases from J, the junction contained 4 bases not matched to a gene. This CDR3 spans 14 amino acids. Germline values: CDR1 MNHEY, CDR2 SMNVEV (reference sequence). The CDR3 nucleotides are TGTGCCAGCAGGCAGGGGGCTGTCACCGGGGAGCTGTTTTTT. It is translated as CASRQGAVTGELFF.

The genes are TRBV29-1 and TRBJ2-3; 10 bases align to TRBD2. CDR3 size: 16 residues. The V segment lost 1 base and the J segment 3 bases; nucleotides outside the gene matches: 7. CDR1 SQVTM and CDR2 ANQGSEA come from the germline V gene. CDR3 in amino acids: CSVEGGAGGGTDTQYF. The CDR3, as DNA: TGCAGCGTTGAAGGAGGAGCGGGAGGGGGTACAGATACGCAGTATTTT.

Written as DNA, the CDR3 is TGTGCCAGCAGCCAAGAGGACACCTACGAGCAGTACTTC. This sequence encodes CASSQEDTYEQYF. V usage is TRBV3-1 (or the pseudogene TRBV3-2) and J usage is TRBJ2-7; tentative D call: TRBD1 (5 bases). Germline V lookup: CDR1 LGHDT, CDR2 YNNKEL (reference sequence). The CDR3 is made up of 13 amino acids. Trimming removed 0 bases from V and 2 bases from J, with 5 bases in between.

The count of this clone is one. J is TRBJ1-1 and V is TRBV4-2; D possibly corresponds to TRBD1 (5 bases). V lost 0 bases and J lost 5, with 10 bases in between. CDR1 is LGHNA and CDR2 is YNFKEQ in the germline V gene. The CDR3 extends over 14 amino acids. Written as DNA, the CDR3 is TGTGCCAGCAGCCAAGAAGTTCAGGGAACTGAAGCTTTCTTT. Amino acids: CASSQEVQGTEAFF.

The chain uses TRBV18 and TRBJ2-2, with 10 bases matching TRBD1. Germline lookup yields CDR1 KGHSH and CDR2 LQKENI. The CDR3 spans 15 residues. Trimming removed 2 bases from V and 5 bases from J; junction bases left unmatched: 2. CDR3 amino acids: CASSPKGQGTGELFF. DNA of the CDR3: TGTGCCAGCTCACCAAAGGGACAGGGGACCGGGGAGCTGTTTTTT.

V gene TRBV4-2 combines with J gene TRBJ1-1, with TRBD1 matching 10 bases. Germline lookup yields CDR1 LGHNA and CDR2 YNFKEQ. With V trimmed by 4 bases and J by 0 bases, 2 bases remained unmatched. This CDR3 spans 15 amino acids. The CDR3 loop reads CASSPGQGVNTEAFF. Here the CDR3 DNA reads TGTGCCAGCAGCCCAGGACAGGGGGTGAACACTGAAGCTTTCTTT.

The gene calls are TRBV3-1 (or the pseudogene TRBV3-2) and TRBJ2-2, with 10 bases matching TRBD1. This CDR3 region has 14 residues. V dropped 1 base and J dropped 13; count of bases not matched to a gene: 6. Per germline, CDR1 LGHDT and CDR2 YNNKEL (reference sequence). CDR3: CASSQGQGAGGLFF. CDR3 sequence (DNA): TGTGCCAGCAGCCAAGGACAGGGGGCGGGTGGGCTGTTTTTT.